A selection of T cell receptor beta chains follows, all from one sample in a study of tumor and adjacent non-tumor tissue in lung cancer. TCRdb analysed the multiplex PCR reads with MiXCR anew, one entry per CDR3 protein. Altogether about 48,000 distinct CDR3 sequences are present, around 64% being singletons, with the ten largest covering 30%. Sequencing was performed on distant non-tumor lung tissue. The receptor set was obtained from a woman between 65 and 79 years old with non-small cell lung cancer. The CDR3 runs from the conserved cysteine through the conserved F or W. A D gene is named only where the DNA matches it firmly. Only part of the rows carry a size: once, few, many, or a class if the clone is expanded.

clone_size: .; d_call: .; j_call: TRBJ2-5; v_call: TRBV30; cdr3_aa: CAWIGTMTIETQYF; cdr3_nt: TGTGCCTGGATCGGGACGATGACTATAGAGACCCAATACTTC
clone_size: .; d_call: .; j_call: TRBJ2-3; v_call: TRBV6-6; cdr3_aa: CASSPRDFPDAQYF; cdr3_nt: TGCGCCAGCAGTCCCCGGGACTTTCCAGATGCGCAGTATTTT
clone_size: once; d_call: TRBD1; j_call: TRBJ1-5; v_call: TRBV11-3; cdr3_aa: CASSLGGNQSRHF; cdr3_nt: TGTGCCAGCAGTTTAGGGGGCAATCAGTCCCGGCATTTT
clone_size: .; d_call: .; j_call: TRBJ2-7; v_call: TRBV11-1; cdr3_aa: CASSIEAGRYVQYF; cdr3_nt: TGTGCCAGCAGCATCGAAGCAGGTCGGTACGTGCAGTACTTC
clone_size: .; d_call: TRBD1; j_call: TRBJ2-7; v_call: TRBV29-1; cdr3_aa: CSVEVLPQGISYEQYF; cdr3_nt: TGCAGTGTTGAAGTTCTCCCACAGGGGATCTCCTACGAGCAGTACTTC
clone_size: .; d_call: .; j_call: TRBJ1-5; v_call: TRBV6-1; cdr3_aa: CASSDRSNQPRHF; cdr3_nt: TGTGCCAGCAGTGACCGCAGTAATCAGCCCCGGCATTTT
clone_size: many; d_call: .; j_call: TRBJ1-5; v_call: TRBV30; cdr3_aa: CAWGANQPQHF; cdr3_nt: TGTGCCTGGGGTGCCAATCAGCCCCAGCATTTT
clone_size: .; d_call: .; j_call: TRBJ2-1; v_call: TRBV28; cdr3_aa: CANSLVGSAYNEQFF; cdr3_nt: TGTGCCAATAGTTTGGTAGGGTCTGCCTACAATGAGCAGTTCTTC
clone_size: .; d_call: TRBD1; j_call: TRBJ2-1; v_call: TRBV4-2; cdr3_aa: CGSSQTAGGGEQFF; cdr3_nt: TGTGGCAGCAGCCAAACCGCAGGGGGCGGGGAGCAGTTCTTC
clone_size: .; d_call: .; j_call: TRBJ2-7; v_call: TRBV5-1; cdr3_aa: CASSLEEAVSYEQYF; cdr3_nt: TGCGCCAGCAGCTTGGAGGAGGCGGTTTCCTACGAGCAGTACTTC
clone_size: .; d_call: .; j_call: TRBJ2-7; v_call: TRBV6-6; cdr3_aa: CASILHRTGLGGQYF; cdr3_nt: TGTGCCAGCATCCTGCACCGCACGGGCCTCGGGGGGCAGTACTTC
clone_size: many; d_call: .; j_call: TRBJ2-7; v_call: TRBV28; cdr3_aa: CASSSGGGDEQYF; cdr3_nt: TGTGCCAGCAGTTCGGGGGGCGGGGACGAGCAGTACTTC
clone_size: many; d_call: .; j_call: TRBJ1-1; v_call: TRBV5-6; cdr3_aa: CASSLEQGGPAFF; cdr3_nt: TGTGCCAGCAGCTTGGAACAGGGCGGCCCAGCTTTCTTT
clone_size: .; d_call: .; j_call: TRBJ2-5; v_call: TRBV29-1; cdr3_aa: CSAGPGGAYQETQDF; cdr3_nt: TGCAGCGCCGGACCTGGCGGGGCGTACCAAGAGACCCAGGACTTC
clone_size: .; d_call: .; j_call: TRBJ1-6; v_call: TRBV12-3/TRBV12-4; cdr3_aa: CASSRNTGMNSPLHF; cdr3_nt: TGTGCCAGTAGTCGTAATACAGGGATGAATTCACCCCTCCACTTT
clone_size: .; d_call: .; j_call: TRBJ2-2; v_call: TRBV28; cdr3_aa: CASTPEELPGTGELFF; cdr3_nt: TGTGCCAGCACCCCTGAGGAGCTCCCGGGCACCGGGGAGCTGTTTTTT
clone_size: .; d_call: .; j_call: TRBJ2-3; v_call: TRBV6-5; cdr3_aa: CASSSMITDTQYF; cdr3_nt: TGTGCCAGCAGTTCCATGATCACAGATACGCAGTATTTT
clone_size: many; d_call: TRBD2; j_call: TRBJ2-3; v_call: TRBV2; cdr3_aa: CASSESLAGADTQYF; cdr3_nt: TGTGCCAGCAGTGAGAGTCTAGCGGGAGCAGATACGCAGTATTTT